This T cell receptor beta chain emerged from a study of Graves' ophthalmopathy and Graves' hyperthyroidism. RNA transcripts served as template for amplifying TCR beta CDR3 sequences. Second-round multiplex PCR came after first-round RT-PCR with HTBI primers. TCRdb analysed the multiplex PCR reads with MiXCR anew, one entry per CDR3 protein. Seen here are approximately 540,000 distinct CDR3 sequences, just under 40% observed once, and the top ten hold 3.5% to 4.5%. The material sequenced was peripheral blood or thyroid tissue (not recorded which). The sequence came from an adult man with Graves' hyperthyroidism.

The CDR3 sequence: CASSQPLAGGVETQYF. The CDR3 coding sequence is TGCGCCAGCAGCCAACCACTAGCGGGGGGCGTGGAGACCCAGTACTTC. The V and J genes are TRBV4-1 and TRBJ2-5; the match to TRBD2 covers 12 bases. The CDR3 loop spans 16 amino acids. Germline trimming cut 2 bases from V and 5 bases from J; bases unmatched to any gene: 6. Germline CDR1 is MGHRA and CDR2 is YSYEKL.